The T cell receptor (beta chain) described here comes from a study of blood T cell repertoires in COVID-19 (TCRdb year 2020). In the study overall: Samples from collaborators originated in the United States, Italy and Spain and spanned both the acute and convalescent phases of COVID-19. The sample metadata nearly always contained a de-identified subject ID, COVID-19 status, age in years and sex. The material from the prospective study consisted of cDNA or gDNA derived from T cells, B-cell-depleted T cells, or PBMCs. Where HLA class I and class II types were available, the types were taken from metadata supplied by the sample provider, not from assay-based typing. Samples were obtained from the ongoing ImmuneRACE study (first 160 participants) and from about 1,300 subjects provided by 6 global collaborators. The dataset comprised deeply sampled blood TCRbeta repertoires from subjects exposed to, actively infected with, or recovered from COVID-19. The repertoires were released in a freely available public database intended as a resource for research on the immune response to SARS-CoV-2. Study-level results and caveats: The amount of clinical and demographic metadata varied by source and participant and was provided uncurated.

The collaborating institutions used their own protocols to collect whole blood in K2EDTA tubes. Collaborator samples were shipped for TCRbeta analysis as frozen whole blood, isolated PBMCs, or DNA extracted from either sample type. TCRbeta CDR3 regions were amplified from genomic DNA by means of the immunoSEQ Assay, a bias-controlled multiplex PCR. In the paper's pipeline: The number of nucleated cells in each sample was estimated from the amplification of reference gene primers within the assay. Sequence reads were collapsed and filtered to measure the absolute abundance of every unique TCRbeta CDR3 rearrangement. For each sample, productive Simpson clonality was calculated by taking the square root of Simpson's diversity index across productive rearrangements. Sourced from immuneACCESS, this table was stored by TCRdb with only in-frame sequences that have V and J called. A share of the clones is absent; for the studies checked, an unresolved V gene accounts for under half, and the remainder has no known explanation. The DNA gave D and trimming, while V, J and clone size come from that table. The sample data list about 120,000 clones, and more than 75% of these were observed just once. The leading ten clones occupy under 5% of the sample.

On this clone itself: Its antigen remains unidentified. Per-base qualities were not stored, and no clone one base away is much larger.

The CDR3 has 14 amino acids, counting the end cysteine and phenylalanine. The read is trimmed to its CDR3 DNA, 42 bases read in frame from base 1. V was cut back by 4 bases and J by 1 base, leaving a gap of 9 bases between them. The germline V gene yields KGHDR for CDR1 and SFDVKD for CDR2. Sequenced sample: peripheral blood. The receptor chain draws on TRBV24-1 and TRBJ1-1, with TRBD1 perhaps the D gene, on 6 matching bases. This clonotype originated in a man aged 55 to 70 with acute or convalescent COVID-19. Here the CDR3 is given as CATSETGRNTEAFF. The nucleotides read TGTGCCACCAGTGAGACAGGCCGGAACACTGAAGCTTTCTTT.